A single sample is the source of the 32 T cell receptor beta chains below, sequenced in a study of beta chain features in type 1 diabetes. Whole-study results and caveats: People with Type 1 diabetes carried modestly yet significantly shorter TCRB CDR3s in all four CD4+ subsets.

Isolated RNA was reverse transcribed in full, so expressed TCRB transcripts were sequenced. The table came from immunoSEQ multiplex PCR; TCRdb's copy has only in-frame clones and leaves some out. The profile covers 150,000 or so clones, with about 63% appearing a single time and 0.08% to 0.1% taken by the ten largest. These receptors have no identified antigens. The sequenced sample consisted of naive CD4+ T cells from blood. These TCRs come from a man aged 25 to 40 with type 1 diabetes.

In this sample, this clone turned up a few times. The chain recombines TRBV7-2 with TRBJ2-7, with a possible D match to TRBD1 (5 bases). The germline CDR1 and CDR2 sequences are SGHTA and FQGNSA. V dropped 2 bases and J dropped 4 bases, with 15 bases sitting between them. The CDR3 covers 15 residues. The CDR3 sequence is CASSLRPDSEYEQYF. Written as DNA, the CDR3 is TGTGCCAGCAGCTTACGGCCCGACAGTGAGTACGAGCAGTACTTC.

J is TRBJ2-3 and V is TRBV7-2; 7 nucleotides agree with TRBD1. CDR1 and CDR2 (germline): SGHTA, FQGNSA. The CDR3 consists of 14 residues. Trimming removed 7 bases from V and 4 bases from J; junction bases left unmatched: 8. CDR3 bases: TGTGCCAGCACCCTAGGACAGGTGGCAGATACGCAGTATTTT. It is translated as CASTLGQVADTQYF.

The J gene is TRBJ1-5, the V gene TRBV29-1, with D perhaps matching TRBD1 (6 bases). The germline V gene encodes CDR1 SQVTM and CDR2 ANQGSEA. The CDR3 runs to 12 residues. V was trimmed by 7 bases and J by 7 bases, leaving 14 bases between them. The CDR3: CSAMGQGQPQHF. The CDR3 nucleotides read TGCAGCGCTATGGGTCAGGGGCAGCCCCAGCATTTT.

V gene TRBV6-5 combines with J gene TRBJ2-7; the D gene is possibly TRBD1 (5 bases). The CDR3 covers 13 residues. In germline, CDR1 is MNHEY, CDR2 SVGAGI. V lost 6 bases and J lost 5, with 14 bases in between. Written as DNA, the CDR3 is TGTGCCAGCAGCTCTCCTATAGGGGACGAGCAGTACTTC. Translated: CASSSPIGDEQYF.

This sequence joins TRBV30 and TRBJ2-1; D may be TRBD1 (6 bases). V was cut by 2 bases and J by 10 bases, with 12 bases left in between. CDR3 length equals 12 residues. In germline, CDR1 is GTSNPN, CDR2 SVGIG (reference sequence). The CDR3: CAWSKQGREQFF. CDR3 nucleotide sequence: TGTGCCTGGAGTAAACAGGGAAGGGAGCAGTTCTTC.

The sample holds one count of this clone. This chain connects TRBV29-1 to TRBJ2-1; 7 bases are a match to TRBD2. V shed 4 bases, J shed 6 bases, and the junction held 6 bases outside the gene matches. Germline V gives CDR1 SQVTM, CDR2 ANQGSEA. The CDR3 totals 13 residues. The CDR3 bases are TGCAGCGTTGGATTCGGACTAGGCAATGAGCAGTTCTTC. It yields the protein CSVGFGLGNEQFF.

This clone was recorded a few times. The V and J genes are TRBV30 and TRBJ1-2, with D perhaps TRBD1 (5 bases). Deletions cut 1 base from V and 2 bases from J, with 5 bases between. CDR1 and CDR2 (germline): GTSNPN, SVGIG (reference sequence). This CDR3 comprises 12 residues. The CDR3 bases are TGTGCCTGGAGTGACAGGAACTATGGCTACACCTTC. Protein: CAWSDRNYGYTF.

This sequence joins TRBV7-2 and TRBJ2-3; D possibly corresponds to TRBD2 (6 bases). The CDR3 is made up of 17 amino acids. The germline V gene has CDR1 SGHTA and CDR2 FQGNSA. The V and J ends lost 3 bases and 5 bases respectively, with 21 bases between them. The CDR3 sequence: CASSLGLPGLRGDTQYF. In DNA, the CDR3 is TGTGCCAGCAGCTTGGGACTCCCCGGGCTTCGCGGAGATACGCAGTATTTT. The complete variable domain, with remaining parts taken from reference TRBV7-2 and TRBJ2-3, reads GAGVSQSPSNKVTEKGKDVELRCDPISGHTALYWYRQSLGQGLEFLIYFQGNSAPDKSGLPSDRFSAERTGGSVSTLTIQRTQQEDSAVYLCASSLGLPGLRGDTQYFGPGTRLTVL.

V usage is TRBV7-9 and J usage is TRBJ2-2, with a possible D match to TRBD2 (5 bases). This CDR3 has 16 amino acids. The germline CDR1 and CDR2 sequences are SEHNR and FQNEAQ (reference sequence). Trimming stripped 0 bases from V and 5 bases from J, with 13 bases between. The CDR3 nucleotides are TGTGCCAGCAGCTTAGCCGCGAGCGGCCGGACCGGGGAGCTGTTTTTT. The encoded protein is CASSLAASGRTGELFF. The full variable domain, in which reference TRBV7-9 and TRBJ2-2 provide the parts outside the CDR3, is DTGVSQNPRHKITKRGQNVTFRCDPISEHNRLYWYRQTLGQGPEFLTYFQNEAQLEKSRLLSDRFSAERPKGSFSTLEIQRTEQGDSAMYLCASSLAASGRTGELFFGEGSRLTVL.

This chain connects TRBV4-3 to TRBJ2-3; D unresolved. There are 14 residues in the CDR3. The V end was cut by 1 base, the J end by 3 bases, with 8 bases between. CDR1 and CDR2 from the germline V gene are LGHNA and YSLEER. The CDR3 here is CASSQAISTDTQYF. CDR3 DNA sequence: TGCGCCAGCAGCCAAGCGATAAGTACAGATACGCAGTATTTT.

CDR3 protein: CAWRGDFMNTEAFF. CDR3 DNA: TGTGCCTGGAGGGGGGATTTTATGAACACTGAAGCTTTCTTT. This chain links TRBV30 with TRBJ1-1; D may be TRBD1 (5 bases). Trimming removed 3 bases at V and 0 bases at J, with 11 bases between. The CDR3 spans 14 residues. Per the germline V gene, CDR1 is GTSNPN and CDR2 is SVGIG (reference sequence).

CDR3 loop: CASSEPAVASSYEQYF. The DNA for the CDR3 is TGTGCCAGCAGTGAGCCCGCGGTGGCCAGCTCCTACGAGCAGTACTTC. The rearrangement links TRBV2 to TRBJ2-7; D gene unclear. Germline V lookup: CDR1 SNHLY, CDR2 FYNNEI. V was clipped by 3 bases and J by 0 bases, with 15 bases between them. This CDR3 spans 16 amino acids.

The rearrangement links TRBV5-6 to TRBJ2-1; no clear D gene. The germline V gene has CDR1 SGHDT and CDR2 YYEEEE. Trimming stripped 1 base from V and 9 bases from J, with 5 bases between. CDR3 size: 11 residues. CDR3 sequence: CASSLISEQFF. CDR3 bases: TGTGCCAGCAGCTTGATATCTGAGCAGTTCTTC. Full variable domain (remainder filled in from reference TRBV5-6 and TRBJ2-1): DAGVTQSPTHLIKTRGQQVTLRCSPKSGHDTVSWYQQALGQGPQFIFQYYEEEERQRGNFPDRFSGHQFPNYSSELNVNALLLGDSALYLCASSLISEQFFGPGTRLTVL.

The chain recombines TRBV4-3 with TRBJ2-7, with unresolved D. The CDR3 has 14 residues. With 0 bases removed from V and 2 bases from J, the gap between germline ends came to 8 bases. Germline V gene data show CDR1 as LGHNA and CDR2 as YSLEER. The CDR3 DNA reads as TGCGCCAGCAGCCAAGATGTGAGGACCTACGAGCAGTACTTC. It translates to CASSQDVRTYEQYF.

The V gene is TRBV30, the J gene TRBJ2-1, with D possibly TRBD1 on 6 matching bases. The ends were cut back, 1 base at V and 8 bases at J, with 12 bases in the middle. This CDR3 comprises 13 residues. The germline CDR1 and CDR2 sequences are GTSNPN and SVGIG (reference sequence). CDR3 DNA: TGTGCCTGGAGTGAGGGGGTATCGCATGAGCAGTTCTTC. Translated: CAWSEGVSHEQFF.

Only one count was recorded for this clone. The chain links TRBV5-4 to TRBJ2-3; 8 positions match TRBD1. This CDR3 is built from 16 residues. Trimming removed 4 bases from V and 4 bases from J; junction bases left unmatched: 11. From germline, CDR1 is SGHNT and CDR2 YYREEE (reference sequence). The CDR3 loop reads CASSLRTGRGADTQYF. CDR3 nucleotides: TGTGCCAGCAGCCTGAGGACAGGGAGAGGTGCAGATACGCAGTATTTT.

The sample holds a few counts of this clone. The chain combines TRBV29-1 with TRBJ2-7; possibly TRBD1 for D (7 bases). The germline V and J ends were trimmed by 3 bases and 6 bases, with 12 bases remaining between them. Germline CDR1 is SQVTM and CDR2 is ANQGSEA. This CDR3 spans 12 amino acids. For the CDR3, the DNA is TGCAGCGTTGACGCAGGGGGAGGCGAGCAGTACTTC. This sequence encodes CSVDAGGGEQYF.

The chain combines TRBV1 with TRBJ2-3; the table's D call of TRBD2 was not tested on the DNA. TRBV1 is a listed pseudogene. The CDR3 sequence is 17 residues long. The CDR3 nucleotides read TGCACCACCCTAAAGCGGGGGCCCTCCGAAAGCACAGATACGCAGTATTTT. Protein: CTTLKRGPSESTDTQYF.

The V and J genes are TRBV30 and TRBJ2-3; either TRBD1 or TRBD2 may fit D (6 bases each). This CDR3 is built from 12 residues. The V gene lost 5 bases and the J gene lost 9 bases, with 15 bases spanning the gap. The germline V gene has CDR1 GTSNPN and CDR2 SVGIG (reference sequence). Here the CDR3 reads CAWSPPGATQYF. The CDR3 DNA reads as TGTGCCTGGTCACCCCCGGGGGCCACGCAGTATTTT.

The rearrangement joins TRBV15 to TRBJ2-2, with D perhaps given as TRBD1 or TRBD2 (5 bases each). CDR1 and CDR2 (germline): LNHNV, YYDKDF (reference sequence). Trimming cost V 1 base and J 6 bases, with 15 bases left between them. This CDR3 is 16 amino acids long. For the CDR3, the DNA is TGTGCCACCAGCAGAGCGAGGGGTGCGAGCCCCGGGGAGCTGTTTTTT. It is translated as CATSRARGASPGELFF.

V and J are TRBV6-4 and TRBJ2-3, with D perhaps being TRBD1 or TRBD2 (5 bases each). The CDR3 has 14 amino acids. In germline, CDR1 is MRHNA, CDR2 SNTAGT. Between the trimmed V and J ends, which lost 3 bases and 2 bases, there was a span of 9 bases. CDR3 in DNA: TGTGCCAGCAGTGAGGGACCCCACACAGATACGCAGTATTTT. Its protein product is CASSEGPHTDTQYF.

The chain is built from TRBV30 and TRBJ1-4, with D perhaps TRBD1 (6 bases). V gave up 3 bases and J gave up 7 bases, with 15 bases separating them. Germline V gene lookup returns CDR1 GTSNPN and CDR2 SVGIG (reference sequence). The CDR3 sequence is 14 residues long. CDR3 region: CAWRLGRGGEKLFF. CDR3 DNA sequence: TGTGCCTGGAGGCTGGGCAGGGGAGGTGAAAAACTGTTTTTT.

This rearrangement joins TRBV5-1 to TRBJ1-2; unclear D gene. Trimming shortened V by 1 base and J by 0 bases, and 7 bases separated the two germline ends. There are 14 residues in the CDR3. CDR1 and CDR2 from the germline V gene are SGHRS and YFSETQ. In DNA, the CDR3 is TGCGCCAGCAGCTTGTCCTACACTAACTATGGCTACACCTTC. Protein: CASSLSYTNYGYTF.

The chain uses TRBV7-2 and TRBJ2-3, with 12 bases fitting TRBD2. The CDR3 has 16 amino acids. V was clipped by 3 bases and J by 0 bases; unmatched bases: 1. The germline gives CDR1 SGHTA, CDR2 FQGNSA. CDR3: CASSLLAGGSTDTQYF. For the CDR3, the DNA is TGTGCCAGCAGCTTGCTAGCGGGGGGGAGCACAGATACGCAGTATTTT.

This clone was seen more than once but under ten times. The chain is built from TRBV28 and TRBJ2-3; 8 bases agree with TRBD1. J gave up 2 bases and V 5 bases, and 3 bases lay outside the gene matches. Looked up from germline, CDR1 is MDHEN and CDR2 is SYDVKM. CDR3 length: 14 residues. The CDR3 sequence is CASSTGGPTDTQYF. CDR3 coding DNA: TGTGCCAGCAGTACAGGGGGTCCCACAGATACGCAGTATTTT.

CDR3 bases: TGTGCCTGGCGGGACGGGGGGAACACTGAAGCTTTCTTT. Residues: CAWRDGGNTEAFF. This chain joins TRBV30 and TRBJ1-1, with D possibly being TRBD1 (5 bases). The germline V gene encodes CDR1 GTSNPN and CDR2 SVGIG (reference sequence). CDR3 size: 13 residues. With 5 bases removed from V and 1 base from J, the gap between germline ends came to 11 bases.

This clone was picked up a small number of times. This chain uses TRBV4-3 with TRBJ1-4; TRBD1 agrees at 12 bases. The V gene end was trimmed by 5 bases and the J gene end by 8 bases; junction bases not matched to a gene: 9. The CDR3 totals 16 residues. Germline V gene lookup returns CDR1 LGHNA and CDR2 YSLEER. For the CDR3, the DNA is TGCGCCAGCAGCAAGGGACAGGGGGCAGGAACGGAAAAACTGTTTTTT. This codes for CASSKGQGAGTEKLFF.

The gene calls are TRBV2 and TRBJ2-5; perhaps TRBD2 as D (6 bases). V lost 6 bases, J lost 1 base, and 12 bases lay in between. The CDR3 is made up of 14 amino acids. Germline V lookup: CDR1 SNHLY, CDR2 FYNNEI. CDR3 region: CASSVADLQETQYF. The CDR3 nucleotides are TGTGCCAGCAGCGTAGCGGACCTCCAAGAGACCCAGTACTTC.

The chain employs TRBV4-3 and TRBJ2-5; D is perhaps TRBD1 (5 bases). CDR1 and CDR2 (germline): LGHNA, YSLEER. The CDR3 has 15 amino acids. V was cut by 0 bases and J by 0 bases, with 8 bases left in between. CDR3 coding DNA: TGCGCCAGCAGCCAAGAGGGGCTTAACCAAGAGACCCAGTACTTC. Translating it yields CASSQEGLNQETQYF.

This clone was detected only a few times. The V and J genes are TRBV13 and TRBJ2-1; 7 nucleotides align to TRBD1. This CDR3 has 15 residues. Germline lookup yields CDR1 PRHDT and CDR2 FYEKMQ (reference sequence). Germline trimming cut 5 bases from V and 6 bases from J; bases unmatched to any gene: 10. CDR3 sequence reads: CASSRRQGWGNEQFF. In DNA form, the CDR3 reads TGTGCCAGCAGCCGACGACAGGGATGGGGCAATGAGCAGTTCTTC.

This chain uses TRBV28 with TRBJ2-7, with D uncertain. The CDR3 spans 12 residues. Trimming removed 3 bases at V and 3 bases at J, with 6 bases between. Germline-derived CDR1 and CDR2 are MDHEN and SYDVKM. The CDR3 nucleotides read TGTGCCAGCAGTTTGCTTCACTACGAGCAGTACTTC. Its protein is CASSLLHYEQYF. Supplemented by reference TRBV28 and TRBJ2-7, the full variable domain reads DVKVTQSSRYLVKRTGEKVFLECVQDMDHENMFWYRQDPGLGLRLIYFSYDVKMKEKGDIPEGYSVSREKKERFSLILESASTNQTSMYLCASSLLHYEQYFGPGTRLTVT.

The CDR3 sequence: CASSPGVGRDTGELFF. The CDR3 DNA reads as TGTGCCAGCTCACCAGGAGTCGGCCGCGACACCGGGGAGCTGTTTTTT. The chain is built from TRBV18 and TRBJ2-2; D ambiguous. The CDR3 runs 16 residues. V was clipped by 2 bases and J by 3 bases, with 13 bases between them. The germline CDR1 and CDR2 sequences are KGHSH and LQKENI.